This is a list of T cell receptor beta chains from one sample in a study of monozygotic twins with inflammatory bowel disease. TCRdb re-analyzed the 5' RACE reads; it lists each CDR3 protein once, without DNA. This table holds approximately 330,000 distinct CDR3 sequences. The sample was blood. These TCRs come from a human donor with ulcerative colitis or Crohn's disease, or a healthy co-twin of an affected twin (not recorded which). Each CDR3 is given with its conserved first and last residue. Fields, in order: V gene, J gene, CDR3 protein.

TRBV9	TRBJ2-1	CASSVARVSSYNEQFF
TRBV20-1	TRBJ2-7	CSARTRTSGSTSYEQYF
TRBV12-3/TRBV12-4	TRBJ1-2	CASSSLPGPDYTF
TRBV20-1	TRBJ2-7	CSANRPGQEFAYEQYF
TRBV9	TRBJ2-7	CASSGDSGNSYEQYF
TRBV4-1	TRBJ1-5	CASSQDLAGGSNQPQHF
TRBV27	TRBJ1-1	CASSSPGQGAHMNTEAFF
TRBV10-2	TRBJ2-7	CASSELTYEQYF
TRBV5-4	TRBJ2-3	CASSHSGGGTDTQYF
TRBV7-2	TRBJ2-5	CASSFEGEETQYF
TRBV7-9	TRBJ2-2	CASSSDRDSYTGELFF
TRBV29-1	TRBJ2-1	CSAPWASGEQFF
TRBV4-1	TRBJ2-5	CASSQDYFRAGMETQYF
TRBV28	TRBJ2-2	CASTAMLAVTGELFF
TRBV20-1	TRBJ2-5	CSARDLFGQGLGQETQYF
TRBV29-1	TRBJ2-3	CSVEQPDTQYF
TRBV12-3/TRBV12-4	TRBJ1-5	CASSGTGSQPQHF
TRBV14	TRBJ2-5	CASSKRLAGYQETQYF
TRBV4-1	TRBJ1-2	CASSLAPGSKGYTF
TRBV6-5	TRBJ2-1	CASSNRWQGGNNEQFF
TRBV28	TRBJ2-7	CASTVAGGLYEQYF
TRBV2	TRBJ2-3	CASSEALWGTSTDTQYF
TRBV5-1	TRBJ2-3	CASSLSGLGSLHTQYF
TRBV5-1	TRBJ2-5	CASSLFGTAETQYF
TRBV5-1	TRBJ2-7	CASSGQDYEQYF
TRBV7-9	TRBJ2-3	CASSLAESFRADTQYF
TRBV10-3	TRBJ2-5	CATALLEETQYF
TRBV5-1	TRBJ2-7	CASSFGTGGGYEQYF
TRBV27	TRBJ2-1	CASSPDLFYNEQFF
TRBV19	TRBJ1-3	CATRVAAGNTIYF
TRBV28	TRBJ2-1	CASSLSDRHNEQFF
TRBV7-2	TRBJ1-2	CASSLGTGGSGYTF
TRBV7-8	TRBJ2-3	CASSLKRGTDTQYF
TRBV7-9	TRBJ2-3	CASSLMGPYTDTQYF
TRBV5-1	TRBJ1-2	CASSKNPGQGFNYGYTF
TRBV11-1	TRBJ2-2	CASSKDRNTGELFF
TRBV5-1	TRBJ2-7	CASSLEELNYEQYF
TRBV5-1	TRBJ2-2	CASSLSPTNTGELFF
TRBV19	TRBJ2-5	CASSIQRKETQYF
TRBV5-1	TRBJ2-7	CASSLGQGTTRSYEQYF
TRBV19	TRBJ2-2	CASKPGAGELFF
TRBV19	TRBJ2-4	CASSIEAAGRNIQYF
TRBV10-3	TRBJ2-3	CAISAAGGTDTQYF
TRBV28	TRBJ2-3	CASSSPGTSGKDF
TRBV7-2	TRBJ1-2	CASSLGYPYGYTF
TRBV20-1	TRBJ2-3	CSARGSGASTDTQYF
TRBV20-1	TRBJ2-7	CSARDPGQGTGGLFYEQYF
TRBV6-2/TRBV6-3	TRBJ2-5	CASSYSSPPTQYF
TRBV3-1	TRBJ1-1	CASSQINEAFF